This T cell receptor (beta chain) is from a study of blood T cells in healthy people across ages. Study-wide findings and caveats: Significant beta diversity loss was already apparent by age approximately 42, declining roughly linearly.

Next came a second PCR, run for roughly 6 to 11 cycles, which used a sample-barcoded 5' primer along with a J-beta primer mix. Each cDNA molecule was tagged by a template-switch adaptor that had 12 random nucleotides. MiXCR, run by TCRdb on the 5' RACE reads, gives a single entry per CDR3 protein. The data hold roughly 680,000 distinct CDR3 sequences, with over 45% observed a single time. In regard to this clonotype: Its antigen is as yet unknown.

CDR1 ENHRY and CDR2 SYGVKD come from the germline V gene. With V trimmed by 10 bases and J by 10 bases, 11 bases remained unmatched. There are 14 residues in the CDR3. The sequencing sample was made of blood. The clonotype originates from a woman in her sixties or seventies in good health. This sequence joins TRBV10-3 and TRBJ1-6; TRBD1 matches 9 bases. The CDR3 is CATHPGQGQSPLHF. DNA for the CDR3: TGTGCCACCCACCCTGGACAGGGGCAATCACCCCTCCACTTT.